This paragraph reports one T cell receptor (beta chain). Its antigen is currently not known. The record has no base qualities; no much larger clone is one base away. The immunoSEQ Assay, a bias-controlled multiplex PCR, was used to amplify TCRbeta CDR3 regions from genomic DNA. As for how the authors treated the data: Nucleated cell counts per sample were estimated from amplification of reference gene primers within the assay. Sequence reads were collapsed and filtered to measure the absolute abundance of every unique TCRbeta CDR3 rearrangement. Productive Simpson clonality was computed per sample as the square root of Simpson's diversity index over productive rearrangements. Not all clones reach the TCRdb copy of this immuneACCESS table, which keeps in-frame sequences only. Checked studies attribute under half of the gap to unresolved V genes and leave the rest unexplained. The D gene and trimming were derived from the DNA, and the V and J assignments and clone size from that table. Within this sample are approximately 170,000 clones, with roughly 85% of them counted one time only. Roughly 20% of the sample lies in the top ten.

This entry is derived from a study of blood T cell repertoires in COVID-19 (TCRdb year 2020). Turning to the overall study: ImmuneRACE Cohort 3 recovered participants were defined by two consecutive negative NP/OP PCR tests, healthcare professional clearance, or symptom resolution. Where available, HLA class I and class II types were obtained from metadata supplied by the sample provider rather than from assay-based typing. The samples were drawn from two sources: the first 160 participants of the ongoing ImmuneRACE study, and fewer than 1,500 subjects contributed by 6 global collaborators. The prospective study material was composed of cDNA or gDNA derived from T cells, B-cell-depleted T cells, or PBMCs. The dataset comprised deeply sampled blood TCRbeta repertoires from subjects exposed to, actively infected with, or recovered from COVID-19. Samples covering the acute and convalescent phases of COVID-19 were provided by collaborators in the United States, Italy and Spain. The repertoires were released in a freely available public database meant as a resource for research on the immune response to SARS-CoV-2. A de-identified subject ID, COVID-19 status, age in years and sex were almost always included in the sample metadata.

Looking up the germline V gene (reference sequence) yields CDR1 SEHNR and CDR2 FQNEAQ. Clipping removes 6 bases from V and 7 bases from J, with 9 as the unmatched junction base count. There are 14 amino acids in the CDR3, from cysteine to phenylalanine inclusive. Only the CDR3 region is kept as DNA, spanning 42 bases read in frame from base 1. Participants in the prospective study were enrolled through a virtual design, were aged about 18 to 100 years, and lived in some 24 United States geographic areas. To assign participants to cohorts, the prospective study relied on clinical history that participants themselves reported in a screening survey and a study questionnaire. In the prospective study, whole blood, serum and a nasopharyngeal or oropharyngeal swab were collected from each participant by mobile phlebotomists. Prospective study participants could optionally give additional blood draws and questionnaires over an approximately two-month period. Prospective study blood samples were shipped either frozen or at room temperature before DNA extraction.

What the research found in general, with its limitations: The amount of clinical and demographic metadata varied by source and participant and was provided uncurated.

This chain joins TRBV7-9 to TRBJ1-1, with TRBD1 matching 9 junction bases. Sequencing was done on a sample of PBMCs or T cells enriched from blood (not recorded which). This receptor was obtained from a woman aged 70-85 years in a cohort exposed to, infected with or recovered from COVID-19 (not recorded which). The bases read TGTGCCAGCAGTCCACAGGGGGCGCAGAGTGAAGCTTTCTTT. Its protein reads: CASSPQGAQSEAFF.